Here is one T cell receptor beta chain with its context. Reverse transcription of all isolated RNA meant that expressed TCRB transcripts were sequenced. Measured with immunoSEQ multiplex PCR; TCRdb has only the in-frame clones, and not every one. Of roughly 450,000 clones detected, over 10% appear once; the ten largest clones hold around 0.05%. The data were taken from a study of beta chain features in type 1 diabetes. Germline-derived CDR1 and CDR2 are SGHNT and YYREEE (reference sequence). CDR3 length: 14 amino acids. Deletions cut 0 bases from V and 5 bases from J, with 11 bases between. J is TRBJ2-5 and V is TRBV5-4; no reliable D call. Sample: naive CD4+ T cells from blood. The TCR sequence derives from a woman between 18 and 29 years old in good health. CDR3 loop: CASSLASLSETQYF. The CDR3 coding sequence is TGTGCCAGCAGCTTGGCCTCCCTATCGGAGACCCAGTACTTC. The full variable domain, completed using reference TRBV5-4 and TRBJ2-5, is ETGVTQSPTHLIKTRGQQVTLRCSSQSGHNTVSWYQQALGQGPQFIFQYYREEENGRGNFPPRFSGLQFPNYSSELNVNALELDDSALYLCASSLASLSETQYFGPGTRLLVL.